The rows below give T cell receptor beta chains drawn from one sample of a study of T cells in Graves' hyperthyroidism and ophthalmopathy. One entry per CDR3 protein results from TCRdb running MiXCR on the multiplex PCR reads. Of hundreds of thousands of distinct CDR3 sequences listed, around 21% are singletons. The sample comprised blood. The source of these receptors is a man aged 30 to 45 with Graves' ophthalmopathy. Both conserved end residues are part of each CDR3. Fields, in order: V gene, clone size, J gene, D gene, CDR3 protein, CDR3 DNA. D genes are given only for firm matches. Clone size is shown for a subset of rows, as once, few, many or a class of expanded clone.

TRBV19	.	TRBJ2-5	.	CASSRSGMNSGETQYF	TGTGCCAGTAGTCGCTCCGGGATGAACTCTGGGGAGACCCAGTACTTC
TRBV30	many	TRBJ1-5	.	CAWSPPKAQPQHF	TGTGCCTGGAGTCCTCCAAAGGCGCAGCCCCAGCATTTT
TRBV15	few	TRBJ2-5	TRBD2	CATRGTSGDQETQYF	TGTGCCACCAGGGGGACTAGCGGGGACCAAGAGACCCAGTACTTC
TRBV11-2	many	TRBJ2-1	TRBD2	CASSLGSGWGGNEQFF	TGTGCCAGCAGCTTAGGGTCCGGGTGGGGGGGAAATGAGCAGTTCTTC
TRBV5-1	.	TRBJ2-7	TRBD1	CASSLAETGYEQYF	TGCGCCAGCAGCTTGGCCGAGACAGGGTACGAGCAGTACTTC
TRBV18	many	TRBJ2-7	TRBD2	CASSPRTSGEQYF	TGTGCCAGCTCACCACGGACTAGTGGCGAGCAGTACTTC
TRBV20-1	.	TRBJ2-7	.	CSAPTGVTYEQYF	TGCAGTGCCCCAACGGGAGTCACCTACGAGCAGTACTTC
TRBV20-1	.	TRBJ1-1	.	CSAREEPGSRNTEAFF	TGCAGTGCTAGAGAGGAACCGGGGTCTCGGAACACTGAAGCTTTCTTT
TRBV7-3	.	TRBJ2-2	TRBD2	CASATGTSIAGELFF	TGTGCCAGCGCCACCGGGACTAGCATCGCCGGGGAGCTGTTTTTT
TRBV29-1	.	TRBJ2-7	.	CSVERGLAGSYEQYF	TGCAGCGTAGAACGAGGGCTAGCCGGCTCTTACGAGCAGTACTTC
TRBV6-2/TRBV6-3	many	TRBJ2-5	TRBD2	CASSYTAGREKTQYF	TGTGCCAGCAGTTACACCGCGGGGCGGGAGAAGACCCAGTACTTC
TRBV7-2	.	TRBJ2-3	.	CASSPLSSDTQYF	TGTGCCAGCAGCCCTCTAAGCTCAGATACGCAGTATTTT
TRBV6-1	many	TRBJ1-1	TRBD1	CASKDVTGANTEAFF	TGTGCCAGCAAGGACGTAACAGGGGCGAACACTGAAGCTTTCTTT
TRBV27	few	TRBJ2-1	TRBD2	CASSLGDYYNEQFF	TGTGCCAGCAGTTTAGGGGACTATTACAATGAGCAGTTCTTC
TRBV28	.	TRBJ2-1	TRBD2	CASSFLGLAGGHHNEQFF	TGTGCCAGCAGTTTCCTCGGACTAGCGGGAGGCCACCACAATGAGCAGTTCTTC
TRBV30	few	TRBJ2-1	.	CAWSTGGDEQFF	TGTGCCTGGAGTACGGGCGGGGATGAGCAGTTCTTC
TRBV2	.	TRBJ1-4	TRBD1	CASRWTGVDEKLFF	TGTGCCAGCAGGTGGACAGGGGTGGATGAAAAACTGTTTTTT
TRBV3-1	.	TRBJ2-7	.	CASSQTRVYEQYF	TGTGCCAGCAGCCAAACCAGGGTCTACGAGCAGTACTTC
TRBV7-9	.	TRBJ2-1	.	CASSTGPNNEQFF	TGTGCCAGCAGTACAGGGCCCAACAATGAGCAGTTCTTC
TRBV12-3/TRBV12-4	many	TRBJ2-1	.	CASTGQLGIYNEQFF	TGTGCCAGCACCGGACAGTTGGGGATCTACAATGAGCAGTTCTTC
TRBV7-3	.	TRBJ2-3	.	CASSLNKGSTDTQYF	TGTGCCAGCAGCTTAAACAAGGGCAGCACAGATACGCAGTATTTT
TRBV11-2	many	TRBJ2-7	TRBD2	CASSSLAGGSYEQYF	TGTGCCAGCAGCTCCCTAGCGGGAGGGTCCTACGAGCAGTACTTC
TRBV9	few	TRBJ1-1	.	CASSVEVNTEAFF	TGTGCCAGCAGCGTAGAGGTTAACACTGAAGCTTTCTTT
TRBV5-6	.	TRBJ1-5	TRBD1	CASSLSDRGNQPQHF	TGTGCCAGCAGCCTCTCGGACAGGGGCAATCAGCCCCAGCATTTT
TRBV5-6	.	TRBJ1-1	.	CASSLEGSEAFF	TGTGCCAGCAGCTTGGAAGGTTCTGAAGCTTTCTTT
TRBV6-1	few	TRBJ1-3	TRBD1	CASIGQGSTGGNTIYF	TGTGCCAGCATCGGACAGGGGTCTACTGGAGGAAACACCATATATTTT
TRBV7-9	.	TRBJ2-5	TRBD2	CASSRTQIAGGGGTQYF	TGTGCCAGCAGCCGAACACAAATAGCGGGAGGAGGCGGGACCCAGTACTTC
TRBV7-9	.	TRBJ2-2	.	CASSTTVTGELFF	TGTGCCAGCAGCACGACAGTAACCGGGGAGCTGTTTTTT
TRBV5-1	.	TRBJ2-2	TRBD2	CASAALAGTGELFF	TGCGCCAGCGCAGCACTAGCGGGAACCGGGGAGCTGTTTTTT
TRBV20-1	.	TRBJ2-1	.	CSARDPDVYNEQFF	TGCAGTGCTAGAGACCCCGACGTCTACAATGAGCAGTTCTTC
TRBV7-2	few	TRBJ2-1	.	CASSLAKTSWFF	TGTGCCAGCAGCTTAGCGAAAACTAGTTGGTTCTTC
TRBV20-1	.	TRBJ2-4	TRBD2	CSAHIEGASGKFQYF	TGCAGTGCTCACATTGAGGGGGCTAGCGGGAAATTTCAGTACTTC
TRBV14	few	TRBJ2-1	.	CASSQDSSYYNEQFF	TGTGCCAGCAGCCAAGATTCTAGCTACTACAATGAGCAGTTCTTC
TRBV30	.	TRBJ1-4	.	CAWSVNSREKLFF	TGTGCCTGGAGTGTAAACAGTAGGGAAAAACTGTTTTTT
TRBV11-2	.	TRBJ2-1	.	CASSLEIWGGNSNEQFF	TGTGCCAGCAGCTTAGAAATTTGGGGGGGCAACTCCAATGAGCAGTTCTTC
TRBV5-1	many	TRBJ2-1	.	CASSRDYNEQFF	TGTGCCAGCAGCCGGGACTACAATGAGCAGTTCTTC
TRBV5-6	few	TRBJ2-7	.	CASSSVGQLGEQYF	TGTGCCAGCAGCTCTGTGGGACAACTCGGGGAGCAGTACTTC
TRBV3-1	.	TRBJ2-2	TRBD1	CASSQAVRDRVLAEELFF	TGTGCCAGCAGCCAAGCTGTACGGGACAGGGTACTCGCCGAGGAGCTGTTTTTT
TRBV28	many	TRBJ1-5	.	CASSFMSDTSMNQPQHF	TGTGCCAGCAGTTTTATGTCGGACACCTCAATGAATCAGCCCCAGCATTTT
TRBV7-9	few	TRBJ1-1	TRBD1	CASSHKQGNPEAFF	TGTGCCAGCAGTCACAAACAGGGGAATCCTGAAGCTTTCTTT
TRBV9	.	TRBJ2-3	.	CASSVASVGMDTQYF	TGTGCCAGCAGCGTAGCTTCGGTGGGAATGGATACGCAGTATTTT
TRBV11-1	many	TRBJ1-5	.	CASSLTRGQPQHF	TGTGCCAGCAGCTTAACACGGGGCCAGCCCCAGCATTTT